These 14 T cell receptor beta chains originate from one sample sequenced in a study of cytomegalovirus exposure and HLA in healthy donors. The PCR employed 60 Vbeta primers together with 13 Jbeta primers. The protocol was immunoSEQ multiplex PCR, while the TCRdb copy is restricted to in-frame clones and leaves out a portion. The profile shows roughly 88,000 clones, roughly 71% of them singletons. Specimen: PBMCs. The receptors derive from a man between 50 and 59 years old in good health and CMV-seronegative.

In this sample, this clone turned up a few times. The chain has TRBV5-1 and TRBJ2-1; 16 nucleotides match TRBD2. Germline trimming cut 4 bases from V and 7 bases from J; bases unmatched to any gene: 2. There are 15 residues in the CDR3. The germline V gene encodes CDR1 SGHRS and CDR2 YFSETQ. In DNA, the CDR3 is TGCGCCAGCAGCCGGGGACTAGCGGGAGGGAATGAGCAGTTCTTC. This codes for CASSRGLAGGNEQFF.

The J gene is TRBJ2-1, the V gene TRBV5-1, with 13 bases aligning to TRBD2. CDR3 length: 15 residues. The V segment lost 7 bases and the J segment 8 bases; nucleotides outside the gene matches: 9. Germline CDR1 and CDR2: SGHRS and YFSETQ. This CDR3 reads CASAEGTSGIDEQFF. The CDR3 DNA sequence: TGCGCCAGCGCGGAGGGGACTAGCGGGATCGATGAGCAGTTCTTC.

The chain joins TRBV5-1 to TRBJ2-1, with 10 nucleotides matching TRBD2. The trim removed 0 bases at V and 8 bases at J, leaving 8 bases unmatched. The CDR3 is made up of 16 amino acids. Germline V gene data show CDR1 as SGHRS and CDR2 as YFSETQ. The CDR3 reads CASSLAASGSMDEQFF. The DNA of the CDR3 is TGCGCCAGCAGCTTGGCGGCTAGCGGGAGTATGGATGAGCAGTTCTTC. Supplemented by reference TRBV5-1 and TRBJ2-1, the full variable domain reads KAGVTQTPRYLIKTRGQQVTLSCSPISGHRSVSWYQQTPGQGLQFLFEYFSETQRNKGNFPGRFSGRQFSNSRSEMNVSTLELGDSALYLCASSLAASGSMDEQFFGPGTRLTVL.

This rearrangement joins TRBV4-3 to TRBJ1-3; no definite D call. The CDR3 loop spans 16 amino acids. Germline assignment: CDR1 LGHNA and CDR2 YSLEER. V shed 0 bases and J shed 3 bases, with 12 bases lying between them. The CDR3 sequence: CASSQDKNILGNTIYF. The CDR3 coding sequence is TGCGCCAGCAGCCAAGATAAGAACATTCTTGGAAACACCATATATTTT.

V is TRBV5-4 and J is TRBJ2-2; 13 bases are shared with TRBD2. The CDR3 extends over 16 amino acids. V shed 4 bases, J shed 2 bases, and the junction held 2 bases outside the gene matches. From germline, CDR1 is SGHNT and CDR2 YYREEE (reference sequence). Written as DNA, the CDR3 is TGTGCCAGCAGCCGACTAGCGGGGGGCAACACCGGGGAGCTGTTTTTT. Its protein is CASSRLAGGNTGELFF.

This clone was seen a handful of times. CDR3 region: CASSYLVNTEAFF. The CDR3 bases are TGTGCCAGCAGTTACCTAGTGAACACTGAAGCTTTCTTT. This chain links TRBV6-5 with TRBJ1-1; no reliable D call. Germline CDR1 is MNHEY and CDR2 is SVGAGI. The CDR3 runs to 13 residues. Trimming shortened V by 2 bases and J by 0 bases, and 4 bases separated the two germline ends.

V usage is TRBV2 and J usage is TRBJ2-7, with 9 positions matching TRBD1. Looked up from germline, CDR1 is SNHLY and CDR2 is FYNNEI. V dropped 5 bases and J dropped 8; count of bases not matched to a gene: 7. The CDR3 is made up of 13 amino acids. In nucleotides, the CDR3 is TGTGCCAGCAGTTCGGGACAGGGAGTTCAGCAGTACGTC. This gives the protein CASSSGQGVQQYV.

Comments on this clone: The junction differs from germline at one of its ends, possibly a read error. The V call is TRBV7-7, the J call TRBJ1-5; D possibly corresponds to TRBD1 (5 bases). The germline gives CDR1 SSHAT, CDR2 FNYEAQ (reference sequence). This CDR3 is 13 amino acids long. CDR3: CASSLARDQPQHF. The DNA of the CDR3 is TGTGCTAGCAGCTTAGCGCGGGACCAGCCCCAGCATTTT.

This clone appeared a few times. In the same sample, other DNA sequences code for this CDR3. This chain links TRBV7-9 with TRBJ2-7, with TRBD1 identical over 10 bases. The CDR3 runs to 15 residues. After removal of 5 bases from V and 3 bases from J, the junction contained 7 bases not matched to a gene. Looked up from germline, CDR1 is SEHNR and CDR2 is FQNEAQ (reference sequence). Here the CDR3 reads CASSKATGGVYEQYF. DNA for the CDR3: TGTGCCAGCAGCAAGGCGACAGGGGGCGTCTACGAGCAGTACTTC. The full variable domain, completed using reference TRBV7-9 and TRBJ2-7, is DTGVSQNPRHKITKRGQNVTFRCDPISEHNRLYWYRQTLGQGPEFLTYFQNEAQLEKSRLLSDRFSAERPKGSFSTLEIQRTEQGDSAMYLCASSKATGGVYEQYFGPGTRLTVT.

The chain is built from TRBV6-6 and TRBJ1-1; TRBD1 agrees at 7 bases. Germline V CDR1 and CDR2: MNHNY, SVGAGI (reference sequence). J gave up 5 bases and V 7 bases, and 7 bases lay outside the gene matches. The CDR3 totals 13 residues. The CDR3 DNA reads TGTGCCAGCACCTCTTGGACAGGTACTGAAGCTTTCTTT. It yields the protein CASTSWTGTEAFF.

This chain uses TRBV4-2 with TRBJ1-6, with a possible D match to TRBD1 (5 bases). This CDR3 spans 16 amino acids. Trimming removed 0 bases at V and 7 bases at J, with 13 bases between. CDR1 LGHNA and CDR2 YNFKEQ come from the germline V gene. CDR3 region: CASSQDWGGTNSPLHF. CDR3 nucleotides: TGTGCCAGCAGCCAAGATTGGGGGGGAACGAATTCACCCCTCCACTTT.

This sequence joins TRBV6-5 and TRBJ1-5, with a tentative D call TRBD1 (5 bases). The germline V gene has CDR1 MNHEY and CDR2 SVGAGI. Deletions cut 10 bases from V and 2 bases from J, with 9 bases between. CDR3 length: 12 residues. The CDR3, as DNA: TGTGCCACCACGGGGGGCAATCAGCCCCAGCATTTT. Protein sequence: CATTGGNQPQHF.

The chain links TRBV19 to TRBJ2-7; no definite D call. Between the trimmed V and J ends, which lost 5 bases and 0 bases, there was a span of 11 bases. The CDR3 loop spans 14 amino acids. The germline CDR1 and CDR2 sequences are LNHDA and SQIVND (reference sequence). The CDR3 spells CASSPVWLSYEQYF. The CDR3 DNA sequence: TGTGCCAGTAGTCCCGTTTGGCTCTCCTACGAGCAGTACTTC.

Only a few counts were recorded for this clone. The chain links TRBV4-2 to TRBJ2-7, with 8 bases that match TRBD1. Germline CDR1 LGHNA, CDR2 YNFKEQ. J gave up 4 bases and V 1 base, and 6 bases lay outside the gene matches. The CDR3 sequence is 15 residues long. The CDR3 here is CASSQVRTGTYEQYF. The CDR3 DNA follows: TGTGCCAGCAGCCAAGTCCGGACAGGGACGTACGAGCAGTACTTC.